These T cell receptor beta chains were read from a single sample in a study of blood T cell repertoires in COVID-19. Sequencing was performed with immunoSEQ multiplex PCR; in TCRdb, only in-frame clones are kept and a portion is missing. In the table there are approximately 150,000 clones, roughly 87% of which are singletons. Input material: peripheral blood. These receptors came from a man in his 70s with acute or convalescent COVID-19. Both conserved end residues are part of each CDR3. The D gene is left open where the match is weak. Size is omitted from some rows. Given values are once, few, many or a class for expanded clones.

TGTGCCAGCTCACTCGAGGACAGGGGGCCTGGCTACACCTTC,CASSLEDRGPGYTF,TRBD1,.,TRBV18,TRBJ1-2
TGTGCCAGCAGTTTACTTAATGAAAAACTGTTTTTT,CASSLLNEKLFF,.,.,TRBV28,TRBJ1-4
TGTGCCAGCAGCTTAAAAATCAATTTCTACAATGAGCAGTTCTTC,CASSLKINFYNEQFF,.,.,TRBV7-2,TRBJ2-1
TGTGCCAGCAGCTTCGGGGGTCTCTCTGGGGCCAACGTCCTGACTTTC,CASSFGGLSGANVLTF,.,.,TRBV7-3,TRBJ2-6
TGTGCCAGTAGTAGGTTGGACACCCCGACGGGTGGCTACACCTTC,CASSRLDTPTGGYTF,.,.,TRBV19,TRBJ1-2
TGTGCCAGCAGTTACTCCGTCCCTTTCTACGAGCAGTACTTC,CASSYSVPFYEQYF,.,.,TRBV6-5,TRBJ2-7
TGCGCCAGCAGCTTAGGAGCGGGGGGGCCTAACAATGAGCAGTTCTTC,CASSLGAGGPNNEQFF,TRBD2,.,TRBV5-1,TRBJ2-1
TGCGCCAGCAGCTTCGGACAGGGCTCCTACAATGAGCAGTTCTTC,CASSFGQGSYNEQFF,TRBD1,.,TRBV5-1,TRBJ2-1
TGTGCCAGCTTCGGTCTGAATGTTGGCTACACCTTC,CASFGLNVGYTF,.,.,TRBV28,TRBJ1-2
TGTGCCAGCAGCTTAGAGGTTTCCGGTTCACCCCTCCACTTT,CASSLEVSGSPLHF,.,.,TRBV11-2,TRBJ1-6
TGCGCCAGCTCCGGACAGGGAATCTCTGGGGCCAACGTCCTGACTTTC,CASSGQGISGANVLTF,TRBD1,.,TRBV5-1,TRBJ2-6
TGTGCCAGCAGACCTCGGACAGGGCCACGCTACGAGCAGTACTTC,CASRPRTGPRYEQYF,TRBD1,.,TRBV6-6,TRBJ2-7
TGTGCCTGTACCAAAGGGGGCAAAAACATTCAGTACTTC,CACTKGGKNIQYF,.,once,TRBV30,TRBJ2-4
TGTGCCAGCAGCATTGCTGGTGTCGGTGGCTACACCTTC,CASSIAGVGGYTF,.,once,TRBV5-4,TRBJ1-2
TGTGCCACCAGTGATCCCCCGGGACAGGGTCAGGCCAAAAACATTCAGTACTTC,CATSDPPGQGQAKNIQYF,TRBD1,.,TRBV24-1,TRBJ2-4
TGTGCCAGCAGTTTACAGGGTCTCTCCTACGAGCAGTACTTC,CASSLQGLSYEQYF,.,.,TRBV27,TRBJ2-7
TGTGCCAGCAAGGGACAGGGGGCTGGAAACACCATATATTTT,CASKGQGAGNTIYF,TRBD1,.,TRBV2,TRBJ1-3
TGTGCCAGCAGTGAATTGGGGCCGGCGGGGGGCTACACCTTC,CASSELGPAGGYTF,.,.,TRBV6-1,TRBJ1-2
TGTGCCAGTAGTATACCGGGATATAGCAATCAGCCCCAGCATTTT,CASSIPGYSNQPQHF,.,.,TRBV19,TRBJ1-5
TGTGCCAGTAGTATTGGACAGGGGGCTAACACTGAAGCTTTCTTT,CASSIGQGANTEAFF,TRBD1,.,TRBV19,TRBJ1-1
TGTGCCAGTGCTAGCTGGTACGAGCAGTACTTC,CASASWYEQYF,.,.,TRBV6-5,TRBJ2-7
TGTGCCAGCAGTGAAGGGACAGGGGGCGCCGGGGACTATGGCTACACCTTC,CASSEGTGGAGDYGYTF,TRBD1,.,TRBV6-1,TRBJ1-2
TGTGCCAGCAGCGTAGGACAGGGGTTCATGAACACTGAAGCTTTCTTT,CASSVGQGFMNTEAFF,TRBD1,.,TRBV9,TRBJ1-1
TGTGCCAGCAGCTCAGCACAGGGTTGGGAGACCCAGTACTTC,CASSSAQGWETQYF,.,.,TRBV7-2,TRBJ2-5
TGTGCCAGCAGCCCGTGGAAGGACAGGGGGCTATACGAGCAGTACTTC,CASSPWKDRGLYEQYF,TRBD1,.,TRBV3-1/TRBV3-2,TRBJ2-7
TGCGCCAGCAGCTTGGGGGACAGATCTTACAATGAGCAGTTCTTC,CASSLGDRSYNEQFF,TRBD1,.,TRBV5-1,TRBJ2-1
TGCGCCAGCAGCCGAGGGGGTCTGCGGACAGATAACACTGAAGCTTTCTTT,CASSRGGLRTDNTEAFF,.,few,TRBV4-1,TRBJ1-1
TGCGCCAGCAGCTGGGGCCCTCGGAACTATGGCTACACCTTC,CASSWGPRNYGYTF,.,once,TRBV4-1,TRBJ1-2
TGTGCCAGAATCGGACTAGCGGGTTTTGCCCCCTACGAGCAGTACTTC,CARIGLAGFAPYEQYF,TRBD2,.,TRBV2,TRBJ2-7
TGTGCCAGCAGCTTGGAGGGGGGGAGAAGAGATACGCAGTATTTT,CASSLEGGRRDTQYF,.,once,TRBV9,TRBJ2-3
TGTGCCAGCAGCAGGGGACGGGGGAACTATGGCTACACCTTC,CASSRGRGNYGYTF,.,few,TRBV11-2,TRBJ1-2
TGTGCCAGTAGTATTCCCAGGGGGCTGAAGAACACTGAAGCTTTCTTT,CASSIPRGLKNTEAFF,TRBD1,.,TRBV19,TRBJ1-1
TGTGCCAGCAGCTTCCTGGGCGGGCGCTACAATGAGCAGTTCTTC,CASSFLGGRYNEQFF,.,few,TRBV11-2,TRBJ2-1
TGTGCCAGCTCACCACCGCGCGGGGGGGCCGTAGATACGCAGTATTTT,CASSPPRGGAVDTQYF,TRBD2,once,TRBV18,TRBJ2-3
TGTGCCAGCAGCTTAAGCCGGGGGGCGTCCATCCCCTCCTACGAGCAGTACTTC,CASSLSRGASIPSYEQYF,.,.,TRBV7-6,TRBJ2-7
TGTGCCAGCAGTCCACAGGGAGTAGGTGGAAACACCATATATTTT,CASSPQGVGGNTIYF,.,.,TRBV6-5,TRBJ1-3
TGTGCCAGCAGCTTAGATGGGGGCGGCTCCTACAATGAGCAGTTCTTC,CASSLDGGGSYNEQFF,.,.,TRBV11-3,TRBJ2-1
TGTGCCAGCAGTGAAAATGGGGGGATCCAAGAGACCCAGTACTTC,CASSENGGIQETQYF,.,.,TRBV6-1,TRBJ2-5
TGTGCCAGCATCCCTGGGGGCACTTACACTGAAGCTTTCTTT,CASIPGGTYTEAFF,.,.,TRBV28,TRBJ1-1
TGTGCCAGCTCCTTGGGGCCATTTGTAGGCAAAAACATTCAGTACTTC,CASSLGPFVGKNIQYF,.,.,TRBV27,TRBJ2-4
TGCGCCAGTGCGACAGGGGGTAGGTACGAGCAGTACTTC,CASATGGRYEQYF,TRBD1,.,TRBV10-2,TRBJ2-7
TGCGCCAGCAGCCCCGGGACTAGCCTAGAGACCCAGTACTTC,CASSPGTSLETQYF,TRBD2,.,TRBV5-1,TRBJ2-5
TGTGCCAGCAGCTTAAGAGGAGCAGGGCAGCCGAACACCGGGGAGCTGTTTTTT,CASSLRGAGQPNTGELFF,.,.,TRBV4-2,TRBJ2-2
TGTGCCAGCAGCCCCTCGCAGGGGCGTCAGCCCCAGCATTTT,CASSPSQGRQPQHF,.,.,TRBV7-2,TRBJ1-5
TGCAGCGTTGGGACAGGAACATATGGCTACACCTTC,CSVGTGTYGYTF,TRBD1,few,TRBV29-1,TRBJ1-2
TGTGCCAGCTCACTGGGGAGAGAGGGAGCAGATACGCAGTATTTT,CASSLGREGADTQYF,.,once,TRBV18,TRBJ2-3
TGCGCCAGCAGCCGTAATATACAGGGGGCTTCCTATAATTCACCCCTCCACTTT,CASSRNIQGASYNSPLHF,TRBD1,once,TRBV4-1,TRBJ1-6
TGTGCCAGCAGTTCCCTAAACACCGGGGAGCTGTTTTTT,CASSSLNTGELFF,.,.,TRBV12-3/TRBV12-4,TRBJ2-2
TGTGCCAGCAGTTTCCAGGGTGGCGATCAGCCCCAGCATTTT,CASSFQGGDQPQHF,.,once,TRBV27,TRBJ1-5
TGTGCCAGCAGCCTAGCGGACCCCTACAATGAGCAGTTCTTC,CASSLADPYNEQFF,.,.,TRBV3-1/TRBV3-2,TRBJ2-1
TGTGCCAGCAGTGCCGGGACTAGCGGAGGGGGCGAGCAGTACTTC,CASSAGTSGGGEQYF,TRBD2,.,TRBV28,TRBJ2-7
TGTGCCAGCAGCCAAGATAAGGGGACACTGAACACTGAAGCTTTCTTT,CASSQDKGTLNTEAFF,.,few,TRBV14,TRBJ1-1
TGCGCCAGCAGCTTGGGGACAGTACCAATTAACATTCAGTACTTC,CASSLGTVPINIQYF,.,.,TRBV5-1,TRBJ2-4
TGCGCCAGCAGCGCTGGACAGGGCGTAGCTGAAGCTTTCTTT,CASSAGQGVAEAFF,TRBD1,.,TRBV5-1,TRBJ1-1